This passage covers 5 T cell receptor beta chains from one sample sequenced in a study of shared clonotypes between healthy human individuals. Profiling relied on immunoSEQ multiplex PCR, and the TCRdb table lists in-frame clones only, not all of them. The sample includes fewer than 100,000 clones, roughly two thirds of them seen just once. Sequences were obtained from memory CD8+ T cells sorted from blood. The subset here: CD45RO+ cells pooled with CCR7-negative TemRA cells. These receptors came from a man aged 30 to 39 in good health.

J is TRBJ2-7 and V is TRBV29-1, with 10 bases that match TRBD2. With 4 bases clipped from V and 3 bases from J, the junction kept 6 bases outside the gene matches. Germline CDR1 and CDR2: SQVTM and ANQGSEA. The length of the CDR3 is 14 residues. This CDR3 reads CSVVLASGSYEQYF. In DNA form, the CDR3 reads TGCAGCGTTGTGTTGGCTAGCGGGAGCTACGAGCAGTACTTC.

This clone was seen many times. The rearrangement joins TRBV27 to TRBJ1-5; D remains unclear. V was shortened by 8 bases and J by 4 bases, with 12 bases between the two germline ends. Germline loops: CDR1 MNHEY, CDR2 SMNVEV (reference sequence). This CDR3 has 13 amino acids. The DNA for the CDR3 is TGTGCCAGCCAGGACTCCCCTAATCAGCCCCAGCATTTT. Translation: CASQDSPNQPQHF.

This clone was seen only once. The chain links TRBV2 to TRBJ2-7; D is perhaps TRBD2 (6 bases). The CDR3 spans 17 residues. V dropped 3 bases and J dropped 0 bases, with 18 bases sitting between them. CDR1 is SNHLY and CDR2 is FYNNEI in the germline V gene. CDR3 residues: CASSDDTRDLNSYEQYF. The CDR3 DNA is TGTGCCAGCAGTGACGACACCCGGGACTTAAACTCCTACGAGCAGTACTTC. Full variable domain (rest looked up from reference TRBV2 and TRBJ2-7): EPEVTQTPSHQVTQMGQEVILRCVPISNHLYFYWYRQILGQKVEFLVSFYNNEISEKSEIFDDQFSVERPDGSNFTLKIRSTKLEDSAMYFCASSDDTRDLNSYEQYFGPGTRLTVT.

This clone was detected a few times. This specimen includes other DNA sequences encoding the same CDR3. V is TRBV27 and J is TRBJ2-2; D unclear. V lost 1 base and J 6 bases, leaving 6 bases between the germline ends. The CDR3 sequence is 13 residues long. Germline CDR1 is MNHEY and CDR2 is SMNVEV (reference sequence). The CDR3 region is CASSLFRPGELFF. The DNA of the CDR3 is TGTGCCAGCAGTTTATTCCGACCCGGGGAGCTGTTTTTT.

Here the CDR3 reads CASSLGGREGPYF. For the CDR3, the DNA is TGTGCCAGCAGCTTAGGGGGACGGGAGGGCCCGTACTTC. The rearrangement joins TRBV7-9 to TRBJ2-4, with 8 bases fitting TRBD2. V was pared by 1 base and J by 15 bases, with 8 bases of the junction left unmatched. Germline assignment: CDR1 SEHNR and CDR2 FQNEAQ (reference sequence). The CDR3 loop spans 13 amino acids.